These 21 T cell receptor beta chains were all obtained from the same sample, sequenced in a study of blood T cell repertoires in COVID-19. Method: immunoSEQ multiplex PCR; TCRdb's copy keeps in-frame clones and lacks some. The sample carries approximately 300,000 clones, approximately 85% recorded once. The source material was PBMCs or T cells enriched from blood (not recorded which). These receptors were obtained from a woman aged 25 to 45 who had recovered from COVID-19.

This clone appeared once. CDR3: CASSGTGAADTQYF. The CDR3, as DNA: TGTGCCAGCAGCGGGACAGGGGCTGCAGATACGCAGTATTTT. This chain uses TRBV7-3 with TRBJ2-3; TRBD1 aligns across 10 bases. CDR3 length: 14 amino acids. Germline CDR1 reads SGHTA; CDR2 reads FQGTGA. After removal of 5 bases from V and 4 bases from J, the junction contained 3 bases not matched to a gene.

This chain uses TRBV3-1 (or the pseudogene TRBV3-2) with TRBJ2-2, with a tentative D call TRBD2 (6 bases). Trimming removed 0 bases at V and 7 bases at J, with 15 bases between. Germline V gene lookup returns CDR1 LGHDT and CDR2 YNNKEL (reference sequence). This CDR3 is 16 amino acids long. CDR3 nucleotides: TGTGCCAGCAGCCAAGAAGGGTCGGGGGTAGGCGGGGAGCTGTTTTTT. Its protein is CASSQEGSGVGGELFF.

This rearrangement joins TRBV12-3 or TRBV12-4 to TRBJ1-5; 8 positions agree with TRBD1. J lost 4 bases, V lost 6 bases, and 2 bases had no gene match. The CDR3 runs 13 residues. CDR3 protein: CASRRTGNQPQHF. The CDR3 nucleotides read TGTGCCAGCAGGAGGACAGGGAATCAGCCCCAGCATTTT.

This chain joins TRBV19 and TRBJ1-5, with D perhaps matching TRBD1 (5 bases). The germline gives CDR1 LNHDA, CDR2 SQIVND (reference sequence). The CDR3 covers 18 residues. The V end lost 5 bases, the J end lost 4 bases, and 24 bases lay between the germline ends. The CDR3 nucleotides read TGTGCCAGTAGTGAAAATGTGGGGCATAACGACCCAAATCAGCCCCAGCATTTT. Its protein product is CASSENVGHNDPNQPQHF.

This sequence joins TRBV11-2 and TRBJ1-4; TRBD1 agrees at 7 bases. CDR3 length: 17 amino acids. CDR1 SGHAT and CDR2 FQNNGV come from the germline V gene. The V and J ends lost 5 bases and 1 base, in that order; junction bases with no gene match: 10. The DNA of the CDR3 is TGTGCCAGCAGCGCCAACAGGGGAGGAGGAACTAATGAAAAACTGTTTTTT. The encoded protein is CASSANRGGGTNEKLFF.

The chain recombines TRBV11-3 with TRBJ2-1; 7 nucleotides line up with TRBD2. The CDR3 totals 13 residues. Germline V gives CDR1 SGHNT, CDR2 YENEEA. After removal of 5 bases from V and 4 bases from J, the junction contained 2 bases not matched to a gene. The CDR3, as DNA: TGTGCCAGCAGCCGCGGGAGTTACAATGAGCAGTTCTTC. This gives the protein CASSRGSYNEQFF.

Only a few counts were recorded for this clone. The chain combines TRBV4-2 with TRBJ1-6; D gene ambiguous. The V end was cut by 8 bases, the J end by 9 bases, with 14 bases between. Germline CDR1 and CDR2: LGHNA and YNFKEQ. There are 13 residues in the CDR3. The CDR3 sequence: CASGETQGSPLHF. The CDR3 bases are TGTGCCAGCGGGGAGACCCAAGGTTCACCCCTCCACTTT.

In nucleotides, the CDR3 is TGTGCCAGCAGCTCACAATCTAGCCAGCCCCAGCATTTT. Protein sequence: CASSSQSSQPQHF. The gene calls are TRBV6-2 or TRBV6-3 and TRBJ1-5; no clear D gene. Germline V gives CDR1 MNHEY, CDR2 SVGEGT. With 6 bases removed from V and 7 bases from J, the gap between germline ends came to 13 bases. The CDR3 spans 13 residues.

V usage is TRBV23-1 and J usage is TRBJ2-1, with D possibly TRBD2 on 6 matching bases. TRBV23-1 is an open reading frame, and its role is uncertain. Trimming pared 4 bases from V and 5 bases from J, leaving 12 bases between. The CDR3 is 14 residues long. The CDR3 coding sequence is TGCGCCAGCAGTCTGGAGGGGACTGACAATGAGCAGTTCTTC. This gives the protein CASSLEGTDNEQFF.

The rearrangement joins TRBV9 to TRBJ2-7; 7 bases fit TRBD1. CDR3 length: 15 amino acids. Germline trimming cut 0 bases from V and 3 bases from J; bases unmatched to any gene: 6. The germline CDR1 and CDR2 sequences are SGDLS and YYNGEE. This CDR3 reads CASSVAGDRLYEQYF. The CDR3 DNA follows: TGTGCCAGCAGCGTAGCCGGGGACAGACTCTACGAGCAGTACTTC.

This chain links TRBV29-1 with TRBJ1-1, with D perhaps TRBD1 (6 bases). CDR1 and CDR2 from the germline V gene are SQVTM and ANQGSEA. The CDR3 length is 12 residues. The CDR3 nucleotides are TGCAGTGGAGGACAGCAGAACACTGAAGCTTTCTTT. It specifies CSGGQQNTEAFF.

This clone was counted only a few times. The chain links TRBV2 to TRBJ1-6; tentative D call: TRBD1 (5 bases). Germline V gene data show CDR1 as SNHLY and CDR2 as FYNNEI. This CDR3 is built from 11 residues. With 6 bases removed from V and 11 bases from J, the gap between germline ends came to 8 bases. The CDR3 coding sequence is TGTGCCAGCAGGTGGGGGGCACCCCTCCACTTT. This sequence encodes CASRWGAPLHF.

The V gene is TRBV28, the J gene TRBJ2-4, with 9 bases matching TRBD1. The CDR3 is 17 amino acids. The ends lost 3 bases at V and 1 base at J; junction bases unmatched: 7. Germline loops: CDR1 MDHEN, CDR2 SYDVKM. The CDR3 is CASSFPGQGNAKNIQYF. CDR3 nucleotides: TGTGCCAGCAGTTTCCCGGGACAGGGTAACGCCAAAAACATTCAGTACTTC.

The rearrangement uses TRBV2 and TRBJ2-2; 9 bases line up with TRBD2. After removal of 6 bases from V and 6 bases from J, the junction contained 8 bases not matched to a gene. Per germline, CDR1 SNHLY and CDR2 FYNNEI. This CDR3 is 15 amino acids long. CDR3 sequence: CASRGVAGDPGELFF. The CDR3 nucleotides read TGTGCCAGCAGGGGGGTAGCGGGAGACCCCGGGGAGCTGTTTTTT. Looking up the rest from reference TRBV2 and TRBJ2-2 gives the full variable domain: EPEVTQTPSHQVTQMGQEVILRCVPISNHLYFYWYRQILGQKVEFLVSFYNNEISEKSEIFDDQFSVERPDGSNFTLKIRSTKLEDSAMYFCASRGVAGDPGELFFGEGSRLTVL.

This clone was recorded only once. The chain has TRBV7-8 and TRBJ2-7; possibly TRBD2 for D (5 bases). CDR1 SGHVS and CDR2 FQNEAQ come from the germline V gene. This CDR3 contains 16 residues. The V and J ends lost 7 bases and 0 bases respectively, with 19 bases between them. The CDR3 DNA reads TGTGCCAGCACCACGCAGAGCGGCTCGAGCTCCTACGAGCAGTACTTC. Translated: CASTTQSGSSSYEQYF.

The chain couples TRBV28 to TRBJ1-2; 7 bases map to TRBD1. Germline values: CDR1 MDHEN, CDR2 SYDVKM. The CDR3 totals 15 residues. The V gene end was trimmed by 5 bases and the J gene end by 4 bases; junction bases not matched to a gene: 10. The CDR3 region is CASSQPTGVGYGYTF. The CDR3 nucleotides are TGTGCCAGCAGTCAACCTACAGGGGTCGGCTATGGCTACACCTTC.

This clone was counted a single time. CDR3: CASSMDSRSGANVLTF. The CDR3 bases are TGTGCCAGTAGTATGGACAGCCGCTCTGGGGCCAACGTCCTGACTTTC. The V gene is TRBV19, the J gene TRBJ2-6; D might be TRBD1 (6 bases). The CDR3 length is 16 residues. The V and J ends lost 3 bases and 0 bases respectively, with 9 bases between them. The germline CDR1 and CDR2 sequences are LNHDA and SQIVND (reference sequence).

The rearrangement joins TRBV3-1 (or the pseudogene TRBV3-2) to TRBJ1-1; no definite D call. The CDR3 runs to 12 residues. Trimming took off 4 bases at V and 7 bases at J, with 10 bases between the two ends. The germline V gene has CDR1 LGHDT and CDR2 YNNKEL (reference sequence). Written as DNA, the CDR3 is TGTGCCAGCAGCCCGCGGGGAGTTGAAGCTTTCTTT. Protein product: CASSPRGVEAFF.

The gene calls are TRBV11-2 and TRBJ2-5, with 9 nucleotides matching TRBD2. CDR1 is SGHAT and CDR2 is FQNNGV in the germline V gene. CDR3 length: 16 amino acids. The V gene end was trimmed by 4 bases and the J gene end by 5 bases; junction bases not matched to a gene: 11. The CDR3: CASSSRVSGRGETQYF. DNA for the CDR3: TGTGCCAGCAGCTCCAGGGTTAGCGGGAGAGGGGAGACCCAGTACTTC. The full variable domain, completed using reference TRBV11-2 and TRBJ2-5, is EAGVAQSPRYKIIEKRQSVAFWCNPISGHATLYWYQQILGQGPKLLIQFQNNGVVDDSQLPKDRFSAERLKGVDSTLKIQPAKLEDSAVYLCASSSRVSGRGETQYFGPGTRLLVL.

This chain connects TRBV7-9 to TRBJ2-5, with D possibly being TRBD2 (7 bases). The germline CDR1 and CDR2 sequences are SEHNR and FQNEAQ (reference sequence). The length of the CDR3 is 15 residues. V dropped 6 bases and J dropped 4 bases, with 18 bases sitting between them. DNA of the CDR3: TGTGCCAGCAGGGGGGGGGCCACCCTCCGAGAGACCCAGTACTTC. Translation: CASRGGATLRETQYF.

This CDR3 is CASSLAPRGLNYGYTF. For the CDR3, the DNA is TGTGCCAGCAGCTTAGCCCCAAGAGGACTGAACTATGGCTACACCTTC. This chain connects TRBV7-8 to TRBJ1-2; D remains unclear. The CDR3 is 16 residues long. From germline, CDR1 is SGHVS and CDR2 FQNEAQ. V lost 0 bases and J lost 2, with 13 bases in between. Full variable domain (remainder filled in from reference TRBV7-8 and TRBJ1-2): GAGVSQSPRYKVAKRGQDVALRCDPISGHVSLFWYQQALGQGPEFLTYFQNEAQLDKSGLPSDRFFAERPEGSVSTLKIQRTQQEDSAVYLCASSLAPRGLNYGYTFGSGTRLTVV.